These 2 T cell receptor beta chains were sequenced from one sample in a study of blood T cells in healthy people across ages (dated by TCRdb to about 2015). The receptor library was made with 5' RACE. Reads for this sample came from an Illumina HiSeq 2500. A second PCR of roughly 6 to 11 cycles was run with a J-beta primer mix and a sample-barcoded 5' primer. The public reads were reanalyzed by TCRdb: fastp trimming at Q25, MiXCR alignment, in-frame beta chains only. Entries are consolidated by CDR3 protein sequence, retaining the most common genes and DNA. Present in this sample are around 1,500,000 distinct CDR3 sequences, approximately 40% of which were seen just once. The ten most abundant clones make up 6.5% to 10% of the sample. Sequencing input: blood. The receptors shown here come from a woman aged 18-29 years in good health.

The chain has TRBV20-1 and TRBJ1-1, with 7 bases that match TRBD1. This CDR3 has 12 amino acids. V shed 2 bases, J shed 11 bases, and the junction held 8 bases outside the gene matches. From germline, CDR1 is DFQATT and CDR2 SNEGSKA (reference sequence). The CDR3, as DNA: TGCAGTGCTAGAATACAGGGGAGAAGGGCTTTCTTT. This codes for CSARIQGRRAFF.

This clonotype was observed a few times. For the CDR3, the DNA is TGCGCCAGCAGCCTCGTTCGTAAGACTAGCGGGGGAACAGATACGCAGTATTTT. Its translation: CASSLVRKTSGGTDTQYF. The chain couples TRBV4-1 to TRBJ2-3; 12 nucleotides match TRBD2. The germline V gene encodes CDR1 MGHRA and CDR2 YSYEKL. V lost 4 bases and J lost 3; bases outside the gene matches: 11. This CDR3 comprises 18 residues.